This T cell receptor (beta chain) was identified in a study of blood T cell repertoires in COVID-19. The protocol was immunoSEQ multiplex PCR, while the TCRdb copy is restricted to in-frame clones and leaves out a portion. Of some 350,000 clones detected, around 87% appear once; the ten largest clones hold approximately 5.3%. CDR3 length equals 17 residues. Germline-derived CDR1 and CDR2 are SGHNT and YYREEE (reference sequence). V lost 4 bases and J lost 0; bases outside the gene matches: 11. Source material: PBMCs or T cells enriched from blood (not recorded which). The chain is built from TRBV5-4 and TRBJ2-3; the match to TRBD2 covers 7 bases. The sequence derives from a woman aged 25-40 years who had recovered from COVID-19. The CDR3 loop reads CASSPILAAPSTDTQYF. In DNA form, the CDR3 reads TGTGCCAGCAGCCCGATCCTAGCGGCCCCTAGCACAGATACGCAGTATTTT.